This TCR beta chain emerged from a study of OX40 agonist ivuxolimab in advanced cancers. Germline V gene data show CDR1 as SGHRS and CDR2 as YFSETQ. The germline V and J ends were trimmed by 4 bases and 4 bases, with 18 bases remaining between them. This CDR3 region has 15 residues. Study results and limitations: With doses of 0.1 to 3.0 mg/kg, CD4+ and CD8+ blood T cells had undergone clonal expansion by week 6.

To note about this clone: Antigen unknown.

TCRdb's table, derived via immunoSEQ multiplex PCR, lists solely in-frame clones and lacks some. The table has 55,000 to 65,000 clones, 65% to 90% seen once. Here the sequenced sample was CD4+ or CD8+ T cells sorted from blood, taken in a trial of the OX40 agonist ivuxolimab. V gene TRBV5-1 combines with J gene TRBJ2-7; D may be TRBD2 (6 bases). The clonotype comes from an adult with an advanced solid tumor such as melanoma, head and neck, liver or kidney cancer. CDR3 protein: CASSPAGRSRYEQYF. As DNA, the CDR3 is TGCGCCAGCAGCCCAGCGGGTCGATCCCGGTACGAGCAGTACTTC.